The entry below gives a single TCR beta chain sequence along with its context. These data come from a study of blood T cell repertoires in COVID-19. The repertoire was sequenced with immunoSEQ multiplex PCR; TCRdb's copy has only in-frame clones and lacks some. Found here are 200,000 to 250,000 clones, 85% to 90% of them singletons; the top ten hold approximately 2.6%. The germline V and J ends were trimmed by 1 base and 7 bases, with 7 bases remaining between them. In germline, CDR1 is GTSNPN, CDR2 SVGIG (reference sequence). The CDR3 extends over 12 amino acids. The origin of this receptor is a man aged 30-40 years with COVID-19, enrolled during active disease. The rearrangement joins TRBV30 to TRBJ1-4, with D uncertain. The sequenced material came from peripheral blood. CDR3 amino acids: CAWSAGVEKLFF. The DNA of the CDR3 is TGTGCCTGGAGTGCGGGAGTTGAAAAACTGTTTTTT.